There are a few counts of the clone carrying this TCR beta chain. Its matching antigen is unknown. The CDR3 is made up of 14 amino acids. CDR1 LNHDA and CDR2 SQIVND come from the germline V gene (reference sequence). J gave up 9 bases and V 7 bases, and 8 bases lay outside the gene matches. Profiling relied on immunoSEQ multiplex PCR, and the TCRdb table lists in-frame clones only, not all of them. The sample yields approximately 250,000 clones, 87% seen once. These data come from a study of Ad26.COV2.S vaccination and SARS-CoV-2 variants. Study outcomes and limitations: Similar non-spike TCR breadth was observed in recipients of vaccine and of placebo. While placebo recipients had lower spike-specific TCR breadth, vaccine recipients had more. TCR breadth and depth analyses may have underestimated total T cell responses.

Treatment specified: roughly 18 received Ad26.COV2.S at low or high dose, single or two shots; 5 received placebo; per-sample allocation not given. It was on day 63 after the first vaccine or placebo injection that samples were taken. The specimen comprised peripheral blood, sampled in a trial of Ad26.COV2.S vaccine versus placebo. The J gene is TRBJ1-6, the V gene TRBV19, with 8 bases aligning to TRBD1. The clonotype was recovered from a person between 18 and 65 years old who received the Ad26.COV2.S COVID-19 vaccine or a placebo. CDR3 in amino acids: CASNTGTGASPLHF. The CDR3 bases are TGTGCCAGTAACACCGGGACAGGAGCTTCACCCCTCCACTTT.